Listed below are T cell receptor beta chains from one sample, sequenced in a study of blood T cell repertoires in COVID-19. TCRdb keeps only in-frame clones here, not all; method: immunoSEQ multiplex PCR. The table includes roughly 350,000 clones, about 87% detected once. Input material: peripheral blood. The receptor set was obtained from a woman between 25 and 40 years old with COVID-19, enrolled during active disease. Both conserved end residues are part of each CDR3. The order of the fields is clone size, D gene, V gene, J gene, CDR3 DNA, CDR3 protein. D genes are given only for firm matches. Size is omitted from some rows. Given values are once, few, many or a class for expanded clones.

clone size: -; D gene: -; V gene: TRBV9; J gene: TRBJ1-2; CDR3 DNA: TGTGCCAGCAGCGTAGCGGAGCCTCTTCAAGGAGGCTACACCTTC; CDR3 protein: CASSVAEPLQGGYTF
clone size: once; D gene: -; V gene: TRBV28; J gene: TRBJ2-7; CDR3 DNA: TGTGCCAGCAACTTTGGAGGCTACGAGCAGTACTTC; CDR3 protein: CASNFGGYEQYF
clone size: -; D gene: -; V gene: TRBV3-1/TRBV3-2; J gene: TRBJ1-5; CDR3 DNA: TGTGCCAGCAGCCAAGCAGGGTTTCAGCCCCAGCATTTT; CDR3 protein: CASSQAGFQPQHF
clone size: -; D gene: -; V gene: TRBV19; J gene: TRBJ2-7; CDR3 DNA: TGTGCCAGTAGTGGCGGGGCCGGATTTAGCGAGCAGTACTTC; CDR3 protein: CASSGGAGFSEQYF
clone size: -; D gene: -; V gene: TRBV4-1; J gene: TRBJ1-1; CDR3 DNA: TGCGCCAGCAGTCGTTTAGGGGCTCTAATGAACACTGAAGCTTTCTTT; CDR3 protein: CASSRLGALMNTEAFF
clone size: -; D gene: -; V gene: TRBV19; J gene: TRBJ1-5; CDR3 DNA: TGTGCCAGTAGTATATATCAGCGGGGAACGTCCAGCCTTTATAGCAATCAGCCCCAGCATTTT; CDR3 protein: CASSIYQRGTSSLYSNQPQHF
clone size: -; D gene: -; V gene: TRBV29-1; J gene: TRBJ2-3; CDR3 DNA: TGCAGCGTTGAGGGGAGGGGGAGGACAGATACGCAGTATTTT; CDR3 protein: CSVEGRGRTDTQYF
clone size: -; D gene: TRBD2; V gene: TRBV20-1; J gene: TRBJ2-5; CDR3 DNA: TGCAGTGCTAGTCCGACGGGACTAGCGGGAGGGTTGGAGACCCAGTACTTC; CDR3 protein: CSASPTGLAGGLETQYF
clone size: -; D gene: -; V gene: TRBV5-5; J gene: TRBJ1-2; CDR3 DNA: TGTGCCAGCAGCTTTAGTGCGGAAACAGGGAATCATGGCTACACCTTC; CDR3 protein: CASSFSAETGNHGYTF
clone size: -; D gene: -; V gene: TRBV28; J gene: TRBJ2-3; CDR3 DNA: TGTGCCAGCATCCGTTACGGTAGGGGTACGCAGTATTTT; CDR3 protein: CASIRYGRGTQYF
clone size: -; D gene: -; V gene: TRBV7-2; J gene: TRBJ2-2; CDR3 DNA: TGTGCCAGCAGCTCCAGGAGGAGGGCCGGGACCGGGGAGCTGTTTTTT; CDR3 protein: CASSSRRRAGTGELFF
clone size: -; D gene: TRBD1; V gene: TRBV4-1; J gene: TRBJ1-2; CDR3 DNA: TGCGCCAGCAGCCAAGGACAGGGTAATAGAGGCTACACCTTC; CDR3 protein: CASSQGQGNRGYTF
clone size: few; D gene: TRBD1; V gene: TRBV27; J gene: TRBJ2-2; CDR3 DNA: TGTGCCAGCAGTAAGGGACAGTTGGGCACCGGGGAGCTGTTTTTT; CDR3 protein: CASSKGQLGTGELFF
clone size: few; D gene: TRBD1; V gene: TRBV18; J gene: TRBJ1-2; CDR3 DNA: TGTGCCAGCTCACCCAGGGACAGGGAGGTCTATGGCTACACCTTC; CDR3 protein: CASSPRDREVYGYTF
clone size: few; D gene: TRBD1; V gene: TRBV27; J gene: TRBJ1-1; CDR3 DNA: TGTGCCAGCAGTTTATTCTTACCGGGACAGCTGAACACTGAAGCTTTCTTT; CDR3 protein: CASSLFLPGQLNTEAFF
clone size: -; D gene: -; V gene: TRBV3-1/TRBV3-2; J gene: TRBJ1-4; CDR3 DNA: TGTGCCAGCAGCCAAAGAGGGGGATATGAAAAACTGTTTTTT; CDR3 protein: CASSQRGGYEKLFF
clone size: once; D gene: -; V gene: TRBV12-5; J gene: TRBJ2-1; CDR3 DNA: TGTGCTAGTGGCTTTAGAGTGCAGGGTGGTGTGAGTGAGCAGTTCTTC; CDR3 protein: CASGFRVQGGVSEQFF
clone size: -; D gene: TRBD1; V gene: TRBV18; J gene: TRBJ2-7; CDR3 DNA: TGTGCCAGCTCGCAGCACCCCGGGACAGGGTCCTCCGAGCAGTACTTC; CDR3 protein: CASSQHPGTGSSEQYF
clone size: -; D gene: TRBD2; V gene: TRBV28; J gene: TRBJ2-3; CDR3 DNA: TGTGCCAGCAGTATATTAGCGGGACTCACAGATACGCAGTATTTT; CDR3 protein: CASSILAGLTDTQYF
clone size: -; D gene: -; V gene: TRBV6-5; J gene: TRBJ1-1; CDR3 DNA: TGTGCCAGCAGCTATGGGACAACGACTTTCACTGAAGCTTTCTTT; CDR3 protein: CASSYGTTTFTEAFF
clone size: -; D gene: -; V gene: TRBV28; J gene: TRBJ1-2; CDR3 DNA: TGTGCCAGCAGACATCCAGGGAAGGGCTACACCTTC; CDR3 protein: CASRHPGKGYTF
clone size: -; D gene: -; V gene: TRBV27; J gene: TRBJ2-7; CDR3 DNA: TGTGCCAGCAGTTTCTCTCGGACGGGGACCTACGAGCAGTACTTC; CDR3 protein: CASSFSRTGTYEQYF
clone size: once; D gene: -; V gene: TRBV3-1/TRBV3-2; J gene: TRBJ1-5; CDR3 DNA: TGTGCCAGCAGCCAAGGATATAGGGGGCAGCCCCAGCATTTT; CDR3 protein: CASSQGYRGQPQHF
clone size: -; D gene: -; V gene: TRBV28; J gene: TRBJ1-5; CDR3 DNA: TGTGCCAGCAGTGAGGGGACACCCAATCAGCCCCAGCATTTT; CDR3 protein: CASSEGTPNQPQHF
clone size: once; D gene: TRBD2; V gene: TRBV28; J gene: TRBJ2-7; CDR3 DNA: TGTGCCAGCAGTTTAGGTCTAGCGGGGGTACAAGGCGAGCAGTACTTC; CDR3 protein: CASSLGLAGVQGEQYF
clone size: -; D gene: TRBD2; V gene: TRBV11-2; J gene: TRBJ2-7; CDR3 DNA: TGTGCCAGCAGCTCTCCTGATCTAGCGGGATTCTACGAGCAGTACTTC; CDR3 protein: CASSSPDLAGFYEQYF
clone size: -; D gene: -; V gene: TRBV5-1; J gene: TRBJ1-2; CDR3 DNA: TGCGCCAGCAGCCCCGCGGCAGTTAACTATGGCTACACCTTC; CDR3 protein: CASSPAAVNYGYTF
clone size: -; D gene: TRBD2; V gene: TRBV30; J gene: TRBJ2-7; CDR3 DNA: TGTGCCTGTAGCGGGATGGGCCCCTACGAGCAGTACTTC; CDR3 protein: CACSGMGPYEQYF
clone size: -; D gene: -; V gene: TRBV24-1; J gene: TRBJ1-4; CDR3 DNA: TGTGCCACCAGTGAGGGAACAGGGATTCGCGAAAAACTGTTTTTT; CDR3 protein: CATSEGTGIREKLFF
clone size: -; D gene: -; V gene: TRBV6-5; J gene: TRBJ1-1; CDR3 DNA: TGTGCCAGCTGTTACGGGACTGCGACTACTGAAGCTTTCTTT; CDR3 protein: CASCYGTATTEAFF
clone size: -; D gene: TRBD1; V gene: TRBV3-1/TRBV3-2; J gene: TRBJ1-3; CDR3 DNA: TGTGCCAGCAGCCGCACACAGGGGTCTGGAAACACCATATATTTT; CDR3 protein: CASSRTQGSGNTIYF
clone size: -; D gene: TRBD2; V gene: TRBV27; J gene: TRBJ2-7; CDR3 DNA: TGTGCCAGCAGTCGGACTAGCGGTTACTCCTACGAGCAGTACTTC; CDR3 protein: CASSRTSGYSYEQYF
clone size: -; D gene: TRBD2; V gene: TRBV19; J gene: TRBJ2-7; CDR3 DNA: TGTGCCAGTAGGGGACTAGCGACCTACGAGCAGTACTTC; CDR3 protein: CASRGLATYEQYF
clone size: -; D gene: -; V gene: TRBV7-2; J gene: TRBJ1-1; CDR3 DNA: TGTGCCAGCAGCTTACAGGGGAGCAACACTGAAGCTTTCTTT; CDR3 protein: CASSLQGSNTEAFF
clone size: once; D gene: TRBD1; V gene: TRBV28; J gene: TRBJ2-2; CDR3 DNA: TGTGCCAGCAGCTCCCTTCTGGCCGGGACAGGTAGCGGCACCGGGGAGCTGTTTTTT; CDR3 protein: CASSSLLAGTGSGTGELFF
clone size: -; D gene: TRBD2; V gene: TRBV7-2; J gene: TRBJ2-1; CDR3 DNA: TGTGCCAGCAGCCCACTAGCGGGAGCCTCCTACAATGAGCAGTTCTTC; CDR3 protein: CASSPLAGASYNEQFF
clone size: -; D gene: -; V gene: TRBV11-1; J gene: TRBJ1-1; CDR3 DNA: TGTGCCAGCAGCTACCGACCCGGGGCTGAAGCTTTCTTT; CDR3 protein: CASSYRPGAEAFF
clone size: -; D gene: TRBD2; V gene: TRBV7-9; J gene: TRBJ2-7; CDR3 DNA: TGTGCCAGCAGCTTCGGCGGGAGGTACAACGAGCAGTACTTC; CDR3 protein: CASSFGGRYNEQYF
clone size: -; D gene: -; V gene: TRBV10-3; J gene: TRBJ1-1; CDR3 DNA: TGTGCCATCAGTGGCCGTGGGGGCAGGCCTAACACTGAAGCTTTCTTT; CDR3 protein: CAISGRGGRPNTEAFF
clone size: -; D gene: -; V gene: TRBV3-1/TRBV3-2; J gene: TRBJ2-7; CDR3 DNA: TGTGCCAGCAGCCAAGATCAGGGCTACGAGCAGTACTTC; CDR3 protein: CASSQDQGYEQYF
clone size: -; D gene: -; V gene: TRBV18; J gene: TRBJ1-4; CDR3 DNA: TGTGCCAGCTCACCGCGGGGGGCGGAGGAAAAACTGTTTTTT; CDR3 protein: CASSPRGAEEKLFF
clone size: -; D gene: TRBD1; V gene: TRBV6-2/TRBV6-3; J gene: TRBJ1-1; CDR3 DNA: TGTGCCAGCAGTTACTCGCAGGACAGGGGACTCGTCACTGAAGCTTTCTTT; CDR3 protein: CASSYSQDRGLVTEAFF
clone size: -; D gene: TRBD2; V gene: TRBV7-6; J gene: TRBJ2-5; CDR3 DNA: TGTGCCAGCAGCTTCCGTGGGACTAGCAAGACCCAGTACTTC; CDR3 protein: CASSFRGTSKTQYF
clone size: -; D gene: TRBD2; V gene: TRBV7-3; J gene: TRBJ2-7; CDR3 DNA: TGTGCCAGCAGCCCAGGACTAGCGGGAGTGAGAGAGCAGTACTTC; CDR3 protein: CASSPGLAGVREQYF
clone size: -; D gene: -; V gene: TRBV20-1; J gene: TRBJ2-7; CDR3 DNA: TGCAGTGCTAGAGGTGGGCAATACTTC; CDR3 protein: CSARGGQYF
clone size: once; D gene: TRBD1; V gene: TRBV6-2/TRBV6-3; J gene: TRBJ1-1; CDR3 DNA: TGTGCCAGCAGTTACTCCAATAACAGGGGGAACACTGAAGCTTTCTTT; CDR3 protein: CASSYSNNRGNTEAFF
clone size: -; D gene: -; V gene: TRBV5-1; J gene: TRBJ2-2; CDR3 DNA: TGCGCCAGCAGCTTTTCACGGGTCGCAAACACCGGGGAGCTGTTTTTT; CDR3 protein: CASSFSRVANTGELFF
clone size: -; D gene: -; V gene: TRBV18; J gene: TRBJ2-7; CDR3 DNA: TGTGCCAGCTCACCACGGGCAGGGTCGGCCCACGAGCAGTACTTC; CDR3 protein: CASSPRAGSAHEQYF
clone size: -; D gene: TRBD1; V gene: TRBV19; J gene: TRBJ1-1; CDR3 DNA: TGTGCCAGTAGTCCCGCGACAGGGGACCGGAACACTGAAGCTTTCTTT; CDR3 protein: CASSPATGDRNTEAFF
clone size: -; D gene: -; V gene: TRBV7-2; J gene: TRBJ2-7; CDR3 DNA: TGTGCCAGCAGCTTAGTTTGGCAGGGGGGTTACGAGCAGTACTTC; CDR3 protein: CASSLVWQGGYEQYF
clone size: -; D gene: -; V gene: TRBV18; J gene: TRBJ1-1; CDR3 DNA: TGTGCCAGCTCACGACAGGACACTGAAGCTTTCTTT; CDR3 protein: CASSRQDTEAFF
clone size: few; D gene: TRBD1; V gene: TRBV28; J gene: TRBJ1-2; CDR3 DNA: TGTGCCAGCAGTTCTCGACAGGGGTTCCTTCTTTCTCATGGCTACACCTTC; CDR3 protein: CASSSRQGFLLSHGYTF
clone size: -; D gene: -; V gene: TRBV5-4; J gene: TRBJ2-2; CDR3 DNA: TGTGCCAGCAGCCCGTGGGCCCGCGCGAACACCGGGGAGCTGTTTTTT; CDR3 protein: CASSPWARANTGELFF
clone size: once; D gene: -; V gene: TRBV29-1; J gene: TRBJ2-1; CDR3 DNA: TGCAGCGGATCTAGGGGTTTGGGAAATGAGCAGTTCTTC; CDR3 protein: CSGSRGLGNEQFF
clone size: -; D gene: TRBD1; V gene: TRBV28; J gene: TRBJ2-7; CDR3 DNA: TGTGCCAGCAGTGGACAAACCCCCGGGACAGGGGGGCGTGAGCAGTACTTC; CDR3 protein: CASSGQTPGTGGREQYF